The entry below describes one T cell receptor beta chain. Its antigen remains unidentified. The sample is drawn from a study of response to subunit inactivated influenza vaccine. The CDR3 spans 13 residues. Germline lookup yields CDR1 SGHAT and CDR2 FQNNGV. The ends were cut back, 3 bases at V and 7 bases at J, with 12 bases in the middle. The study, taken as a whole, reports: Authors suggested that a seasonal influenza vaccination recruits few new T cells each time.

Using its own MiXCR run on the RT-PCR reads, TCRdb lists one record per CDR3 protein. The sample holds hundreds of thousands of distinct CDR3 sequences; 15% to 18% are singletons and the top ten take roughly 12%. The source material was PBMCs from blood, sampled 11 to 12 days after vaccination. The rearrangement uses TRBV11-2 and TRBJ2-5, with TRBD2 as a possible D gene (5 bases). The receptor's source is a man in his fifties who received an inactivated influenza vaccine. CDR3 region: CASSFGDYGTQYF. The CDR3 DNA follows: TGTGCCAGCAGCTTCGGAGACTACGGGACCCAGTACTTC.